The 18 T cell receptor beta chains below all came from one sample that was sequenced in a study of read filtering for tumor transcriptome and immune sequencing. Molecular barcoded adaptors covering alpha/delta and beta/gamma chains were used on about 390 ng RNA. MiXCR, run by TCRdb on the reads, gives a single entry per CDR3 protein. The data contain some 140,000 distinct CDR3 sequences, 13% of them singletons. The sequenced material came from a population of CD138-negative cells sorted from bone marrow. These receptors were collected from a donor at least 40 years old with multiple myeloma.

This clonotype was detected a few times. This chain connects TRBV12-5 to TRBJ2-1; D is uncertain. The CDR3 is made up of 15 amino acids. Trimming left V 5 bases short and J 1 base short, with 12 bases between. The germline V gene has CDR1 LGHNT and CDR2 FRNRAP. The CDR3 region is CASGLGFLSYNEQFF. CDR3 bases: TGTGCTAGTGGTCTGGGCTTCCTTTCCTACAATGAGCAGTTCTTC.

Comment on this clonotype: This clone may be a read error of a much larger clone one base away. This chain links TRBV4-3 with TRBJ2-5; TRBD2 matches at 11 bases. The CDR3 runs 17 residues. V shed 0 bases and J 9 bases; nucleotides not matched to a gene: 12. The germline V gene encodes CDR1 LGHNA and CDR2 YSLEER. The CDR3 DNA sequence: TGCGCCAGCAGCCAAGACCTAGCGGGAGGCCCTAGGGAGGCCCAGTACTTC. Translated, it gives CASSQDLAGGPREAQYF.

This clonotype was detected ten times or more. V usage is TRBV9 and J usage is TRBJ2-2, with TRBD1 matching over 7 bases. In germline, CDR1 is SGDLS, CDR2 YYNGEE. Trimming removed 2 bases from V and 4 bases from J; junction bases left unmatched: 8. This CDR3 comprises 16 residues. The CDR3 loop reads CASSVRPGGITGELFF. For the CDR3, the DNA is TGTGCCAGCAGCGTCCGTCCAGGGGGAATCACCGGGGAGCTGTTTTTT.

This clonotype is a singleton in its sample. This may be a read error, as it is one base from a much larger clone. The chain has TRBV5-6 and TRBJ1-2, with D uncertain. The CDR3 is 14 amino acids. Germline CDR1 and CDR2: SGHDT and YYEEEE. Trimming left V 5 bases short and J 11 bases short, with 22 bases between. Written as DNA, the CDR3 is TGTGCCAGCAGAGAAACGATTTTAAGCACGGATTACACCTTC. As protein: CASRETILSTDYTF.

Many counts were recorded for this clonotype. The chain has TRBV29-1 and TRBJ2-1; the match to TRBD1 covers 8 bases. Per germline, CDR1 SQVTM and CDR2 ANQGSEA. The CDR3 contains 14 residues. After removal of 7 bases from V and 4 bases from J, the junction contained 9 bases not matched to a gene. The DNA for the CDR3 is TGCAGCGCAATAACCGGGACAGGATACAATGAGCAGTTCTTC. This translates into CSAITGTGYNEQFF.

This clonotype was seen more than once but under ten times. V and J are TRBV7-9 and TRBJ2-1, with TRBD2 as a possible D gene (5 bases). Germline V gene lookup returns CDR1 SEHNR and CDR2 FQNEAQ (reference sequence). The CDR3 is 13 amino acids. Trimming removed 1 base from V and 9 bases from J, with 10 bases in between. CDR3 in DNA: TGTGCCAGCAGCTTAGTTCAGCGGCGTGAGCAGTTCTTC. Amino acid sequence: CASSLVQRREQFF. Drawing the rest from reference TRBV7-9 and TRBJ2-1, the complete variable domain is DTGVSQNPRHKITKRGQNVTFRCDPISEHNRLYWYRQTLGQGPEFLTYFQNEAQLEKSRLLSDRFSAERPKGSFSTLEIQRTEQGDSAMYLCASSLVQRREQFFGPGTRLTVL.

This clonotype was picked up a small number of times. This chain connects TRBV12-3 or TRBV12-4 to TRBJ2-7, with 9 bases fitting TRBD1. The CDR3 length is 13 residues. V lost 4 bases and J lost 4; bases outside the gene matches: 2. As DNA, the CDR3 is TGTGCCAGCAGTTCACAGGGGGCATACGAGCAGTACTTC. Amino acids: CASSSQGAYEQYF.

In its sample, this clonotype was seen many times. The chain carries TRBV3-1 and TRBJ2-2; perhaps D is TRBD1 or TRBD2 (5 bases each). Germline CDR1 reads LGHDT; CDR2 reads YNNKEL (reference sequence). V dropped 4 bases and J dropped 6 bases, with 18 bases sitting between them. The CDR3 loop spans 16 amino acids. The CDR3 reads CASSPGTQLSAGELFF. DNA of the CDR3: TGTGCCAGCAGCCCCGGGACGCAGCTATCGGCCGGGGAGCTGTTTTTT.

This clonotype has a handful of counts. This clone may be a read error of a much larger clone one base away. The conserved phenylalanine or tryptophan normally closing the CDR3 is absent here, so this likely arose from a read error. The chain is built from TRBV12-3 or TRBV12-4 and TRBJ2-1, with 7 bases matching TRBD1. Unmatched junction bases numbered 5, after V lost 6 bases and J lost 0 bases. The CDR3 length is 15 residues. CDR3 nucleotides: TGTGCCAGCAGCCTCAGGGGGAGCTCCTACAATGAGCAGTTCTCC. Protein: CASSLRGSSYNEQFS.

This clonotype appeared many times. The rearrangement uses TRBV19 and TRBJ2-1; 12 nucleotides match TRBD2. Germline V gene data show CDR1 as LNHDA and CDR2 as SQIVND (reference sequence). V dropped 8 bases and J dropped 8; count of bases not matched to a gene: 4. This CDR3 comprises 13 residues. The CDR3 loop is CASRLAGVHEQFF. CDR3 bases: TGTGCCAGTCGACTAGCGGGAGTTCATGAGCAGTTCTTC.

This clonotype was counted many times. V and J are TRBV9 and TRBJ1-1; D perhaps matches TRBD1 (6 bases). Germline V gene data show CDR1 as SGDLS and CDR2 as YYNGEE. The CDR3 spans 13 residues. V was clipped by 3 bases and J by 5 bases, with 11 bases between them. This CDR3 is CASSAYRATEAFF. DNA for the CDR3: TGTGCCAGCAGCGCCTACAGGGCTACTGAAGCTTTCTTT.

At least ten counts were recorded for this clonotype. This chain joins TRBV6-6 and TRBJ2-1; 7 positions agree with TRBD2. This CDR3 region has 16 residues. CDR1 and CDR2 from the germline V gene are MNHNY and SVGAGI (reference sequence). V lost 6 bases, J lost 4 bases, and 12 bases stayed unmatched. CDR3 DNA sequence: TGTGCCAGCAGCCAGCCGCTAGCGGCTGTTTACAATGAGCAGTTCTTC. Its protein product is CASSQPLAAVYNEQFF.

This clonotype was seen repeatedly, ten times or more. This chain joins TRBV29-1 and TRBJ2-1; TRBD2 matches 8 bases. Germline CDR1 reads SQVTM; CDR2 reads ANQGSEA. CDR3 size: 14 residues. The V segment lost 7 bases and the J segment 8 bases; nucleotides outside the gene matches: 13. The CDR3 nucleotides read TGCAGCGACGTGGGTAGCGGGATTGGTTATGAGCAGTTCTTC. Protein: CSDVGSGIGYEQFF.

At least ten counts were recorded for this clonotype. Its ends do not fully match the called genes, so a read error is possible. This chain joins TRBV12-3 or TRBV12-4 and TRBJ1-1; D might be TRBD1 (6 bases). The CDR3 runs to 15 residues. CDR3 residues: CASSLQGSLNAEAFF. CDR3 DNA sequence: TGTGCCAGCAGTTTACAGGGGAGTTTGAACGCTGAAGCTTTCTTT.

For this clonotype: A much more abundant neighbour one base away suggests this may be a read error. The chain has TRBV5-1 and TRBJ1-3, with no clear D. This CDR3 is built from 14 residues. Germline CDR1 reads SGHRS; CDR2 reads YFSETQ. The CDR3 loop is CASSLLRGGNTIYF. CDR3 DNA sequence: TGTGCCAGCAGCTTGCTGCGGGGTGGAAACACCATATATTTT.

Regarding this clonotype: A read error may be the cause here, since a much bigger clone is one base away. The rearrangement joins TRBV12-5 to TRBJ2-2; tentative D call: TRBD2 (6 bases). This CDR3 has 14 amino acids. Germline values: CDR1 LGHNT, CDR2 FRNRAP. CDR3 nucleotides: TGTGCTAGTGGTCCAGGAGGAACGACCGGGGGGCTGTTTTTT. This gives the protein CASGPGGTTGGLFF.

This clonotype appeared many times. The V call is TRBV19, the J call TRBJ2-1; 12 nucleotides match TRBD2. Germline trimming cut 5 bases from V and 1 base from J; bases unmatched to any gene: 6. CDR3 size: 17 residues. CDR1 is LNHDA and CDR2 is SQIVND in the germline V gene (reference sequence). For the CDR3, the DNA is TGTGCCAGTAGTGCCGGACTAGCGGGAACTTCCTACAATGAGCAGTTCTTC. It specifies CASSAGLAGTSYNEQFF. The whole variable domain, remainder taken from reference TRBV19 and TRBJ2-1, is DGGITQSPKYLFRKEGQNVTLSCEQNLNHDAMYWYRQDPGQGLRLIYYSQIVNDFQKGDIAEGYSVSREKKESFPLTVTSAQKNPTAFYLCASSAGLAGTSYNEQFFGPGTRLTVL.

Turning to this clonotype: This could be a read error, since a much larger clone is one nucleotide away. Because it lacks the conserved phenylalanine or tryptophan at the end, this CDR3 is likely a read error. The chain uses TRBV5-1 and TRBJ2-7; 8 bases are shared with TRBD2. Germline V gene sequence: CDR1 SGHRS, CDR2 YFSETQ. There are 15 residues in the CDR3. The J segment lost 5 bases and the V segment lost 1 base, leaving 8 bases of the junction unmatched. For the CDR3, the DNA is TGCGCCAGCAGCTTGCAGGGGCTAGCGGGCGACGAGCAGTACTCC. Its translation is CASSLQGLAGDEQYS.